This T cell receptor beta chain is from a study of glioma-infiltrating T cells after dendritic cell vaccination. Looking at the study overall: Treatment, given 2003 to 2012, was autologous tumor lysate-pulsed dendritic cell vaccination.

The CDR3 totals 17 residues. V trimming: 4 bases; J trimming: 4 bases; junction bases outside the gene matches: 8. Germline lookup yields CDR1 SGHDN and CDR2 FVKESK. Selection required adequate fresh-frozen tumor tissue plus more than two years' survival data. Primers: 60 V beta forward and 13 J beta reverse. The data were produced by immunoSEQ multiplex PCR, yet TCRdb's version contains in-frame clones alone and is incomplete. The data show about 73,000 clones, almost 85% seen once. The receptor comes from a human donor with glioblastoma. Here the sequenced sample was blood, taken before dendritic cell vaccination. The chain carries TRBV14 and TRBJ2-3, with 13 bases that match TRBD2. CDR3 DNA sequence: TGTGCCAGCAGCCGGGGACTAGCGGGAATCTCGGCAGATACGCAGTATTTT. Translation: CASSRGLAGISADTQYF.